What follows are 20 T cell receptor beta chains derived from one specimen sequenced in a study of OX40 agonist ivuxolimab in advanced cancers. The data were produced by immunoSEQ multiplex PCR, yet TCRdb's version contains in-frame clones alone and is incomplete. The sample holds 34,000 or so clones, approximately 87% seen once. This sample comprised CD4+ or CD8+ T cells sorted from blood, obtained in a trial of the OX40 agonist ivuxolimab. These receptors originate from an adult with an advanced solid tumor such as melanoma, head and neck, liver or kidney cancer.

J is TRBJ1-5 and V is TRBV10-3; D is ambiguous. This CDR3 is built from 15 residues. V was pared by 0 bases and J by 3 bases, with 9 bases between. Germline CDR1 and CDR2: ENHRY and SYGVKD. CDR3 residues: CAISESGQFNQPQHF. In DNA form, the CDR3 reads TGTGCCATCAGTGAGTCCGGCCAGTTCAATCAGCCCCAGCATTTT.

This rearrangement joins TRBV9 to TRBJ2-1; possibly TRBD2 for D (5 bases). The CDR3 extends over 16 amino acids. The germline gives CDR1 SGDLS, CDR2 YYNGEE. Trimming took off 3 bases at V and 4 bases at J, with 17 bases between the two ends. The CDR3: CASSAPTSSAYNEQFF. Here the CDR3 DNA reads TGTGCCAGCAGCGCCCCCACTAGTTCGGCGTACAATGAGCAGTTCTTC.

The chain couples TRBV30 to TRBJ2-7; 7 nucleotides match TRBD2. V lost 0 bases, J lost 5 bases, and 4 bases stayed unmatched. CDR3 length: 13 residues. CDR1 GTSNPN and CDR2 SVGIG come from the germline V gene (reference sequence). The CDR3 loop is CAWSVGGFHEQYF. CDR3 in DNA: TGTGCCTGGAGTGTGGGAGGGTTCCACGAGCAGTACTTC. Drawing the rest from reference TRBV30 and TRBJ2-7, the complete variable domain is SQTIHQWPATLVQPVGSPLSLECTVEGTSNPNLYWYRQAAGRGLQLLFYSVGIGQISSEVPQNLSASRPQDRQFILSSKKLLLSDSGFYLCAWSVGGFHEQYFGPGTRLTVT.

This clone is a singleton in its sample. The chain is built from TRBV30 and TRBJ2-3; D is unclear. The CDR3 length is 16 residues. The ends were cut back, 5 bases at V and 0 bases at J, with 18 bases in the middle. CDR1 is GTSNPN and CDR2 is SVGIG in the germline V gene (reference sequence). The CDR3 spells CAWSPRALASTDTQYF. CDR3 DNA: TGTGCCTGGTCCCCTCGCGCCCTTGCCAGCACAGATACGCAGTATTTT.

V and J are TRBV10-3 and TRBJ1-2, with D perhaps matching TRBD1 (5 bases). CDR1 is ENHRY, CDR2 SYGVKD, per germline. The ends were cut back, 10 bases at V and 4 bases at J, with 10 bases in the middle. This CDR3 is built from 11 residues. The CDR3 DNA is TGTGCCACCGACAGTGGCTATGGCTACACCTTC. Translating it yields CATDSGYGYTF.

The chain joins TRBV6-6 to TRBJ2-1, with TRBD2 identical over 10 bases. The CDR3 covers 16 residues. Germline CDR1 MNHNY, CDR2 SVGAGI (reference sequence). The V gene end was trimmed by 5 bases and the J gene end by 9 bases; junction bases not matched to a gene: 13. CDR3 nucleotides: TGTGCCAGCAGTCTTCTGTTAGCGGGGGGCGATGGTGAGCAGTTCTTC. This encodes CASSLLLAGGDGEQFF.

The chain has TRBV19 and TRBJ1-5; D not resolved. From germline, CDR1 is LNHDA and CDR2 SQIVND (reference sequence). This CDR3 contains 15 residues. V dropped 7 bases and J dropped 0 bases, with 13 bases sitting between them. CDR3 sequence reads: CASTDRSYSNQPQHF. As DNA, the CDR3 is TGTGCCAGTACCGACCGATCGTATAGCAATCAGCCCCAGCATTTT.

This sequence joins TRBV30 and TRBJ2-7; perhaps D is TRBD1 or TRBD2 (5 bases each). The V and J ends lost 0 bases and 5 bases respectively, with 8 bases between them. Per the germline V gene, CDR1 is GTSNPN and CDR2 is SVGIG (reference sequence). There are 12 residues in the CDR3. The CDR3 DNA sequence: TGTGCCTGGAGTGTTCGAGGGGACGAGCAGTACTTC. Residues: CAWSVRGDEQYF.

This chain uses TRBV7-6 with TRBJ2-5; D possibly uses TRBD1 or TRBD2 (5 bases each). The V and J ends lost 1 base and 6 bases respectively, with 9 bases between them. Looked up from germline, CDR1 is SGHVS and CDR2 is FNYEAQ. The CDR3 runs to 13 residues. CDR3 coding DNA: TGTGCCAGCAGCTTAGACTGGGGGAAGACCCAGTACTTC. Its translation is CASSLDWGKTQYF.

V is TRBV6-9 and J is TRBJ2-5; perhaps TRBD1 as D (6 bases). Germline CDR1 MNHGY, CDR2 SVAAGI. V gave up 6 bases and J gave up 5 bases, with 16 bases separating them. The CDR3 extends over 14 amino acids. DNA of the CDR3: TGTGCCAGCAGACCTCTACAGGGTTTGGAGACCCAGTACTTC. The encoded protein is CASRPLQGLETQYF.

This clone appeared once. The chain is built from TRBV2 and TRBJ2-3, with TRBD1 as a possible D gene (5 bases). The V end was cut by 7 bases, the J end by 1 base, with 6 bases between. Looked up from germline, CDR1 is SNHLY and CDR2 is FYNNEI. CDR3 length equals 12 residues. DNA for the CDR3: TGTGCCAGCATCAGGGGCACAGATACGCAGTATTTT. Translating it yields CASIRGTDTQYF.

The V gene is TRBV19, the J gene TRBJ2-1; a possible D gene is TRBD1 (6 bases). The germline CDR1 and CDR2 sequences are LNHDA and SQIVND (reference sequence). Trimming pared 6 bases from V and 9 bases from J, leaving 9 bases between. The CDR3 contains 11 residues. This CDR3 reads CASSVRGEQFF. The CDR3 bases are TGTGCCAGTAGCGTCAGGGGTGAGCAGTTCTTC.

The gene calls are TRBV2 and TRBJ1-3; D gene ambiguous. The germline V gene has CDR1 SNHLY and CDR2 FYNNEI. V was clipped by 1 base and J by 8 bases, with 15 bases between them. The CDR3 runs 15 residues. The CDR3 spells CASSEGAVGLHTIYF. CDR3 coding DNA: TGTGCCAGCAGTGAAGGGGCCGTCGGATTACACACCATATATTTT.

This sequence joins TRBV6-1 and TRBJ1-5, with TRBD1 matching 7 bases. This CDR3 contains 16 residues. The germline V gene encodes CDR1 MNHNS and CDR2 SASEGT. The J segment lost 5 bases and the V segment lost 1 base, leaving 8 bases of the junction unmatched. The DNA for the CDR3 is TGTGCCAGCAGTGAAGTTTGGGCAGGGGGGGATCAGCCCCAGCATTTT. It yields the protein CASSEVWAGGDQPQHF.

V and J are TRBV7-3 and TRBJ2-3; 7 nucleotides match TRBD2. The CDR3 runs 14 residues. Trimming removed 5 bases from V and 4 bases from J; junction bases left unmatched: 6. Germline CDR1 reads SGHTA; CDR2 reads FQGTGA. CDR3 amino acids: CASSPGGFSDTQYF. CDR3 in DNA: TGTGCCAGCAGCCCCGGGGGGTTTTCAGATACGCAGTATTTT.

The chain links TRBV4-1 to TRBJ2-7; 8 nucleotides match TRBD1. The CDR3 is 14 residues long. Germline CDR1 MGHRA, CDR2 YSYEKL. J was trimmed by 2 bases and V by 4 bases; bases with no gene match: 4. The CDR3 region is CASSRGTGPYEQYF. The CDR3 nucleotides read TGCGCCAGCAGCCGTGGGACAGGACCCTACGAGCAGTACTTC.

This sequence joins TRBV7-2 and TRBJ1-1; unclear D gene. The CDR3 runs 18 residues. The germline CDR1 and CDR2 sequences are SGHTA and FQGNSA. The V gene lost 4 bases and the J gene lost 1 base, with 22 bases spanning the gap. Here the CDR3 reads CASSSRTFDLTQNTEAFF. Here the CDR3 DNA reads TGTGCCAGCAGCTCGCGAACCTTCGACTTGACACAGAACACTGAAGCTTTCTTT.

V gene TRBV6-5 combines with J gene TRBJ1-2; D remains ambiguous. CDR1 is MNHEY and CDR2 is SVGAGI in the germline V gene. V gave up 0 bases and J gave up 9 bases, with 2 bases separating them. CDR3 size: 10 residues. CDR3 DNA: TGTGCCAGCAGTTACTCAAGCTACACCTTC. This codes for CASSYSSYTF.

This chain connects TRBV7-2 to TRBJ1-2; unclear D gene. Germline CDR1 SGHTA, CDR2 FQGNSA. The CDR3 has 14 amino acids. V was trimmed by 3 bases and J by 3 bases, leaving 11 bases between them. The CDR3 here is CASSLGGIYYGYTF. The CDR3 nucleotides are TGTGCCAGCAGCTTGGGCGGAATCTACTATGGCTACACCTTC.

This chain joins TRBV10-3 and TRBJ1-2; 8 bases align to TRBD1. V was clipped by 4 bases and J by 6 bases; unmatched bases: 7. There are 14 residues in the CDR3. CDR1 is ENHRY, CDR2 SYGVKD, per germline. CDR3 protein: CAISGDRSDNGYTF. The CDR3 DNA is TGTGCCATCAGTGGGGACAGGTCGGATAATGGCTACACCTTC.